This TCR beta chain derives from a study of cytomegalovirus exposure and HLA in healthy donors. The CDR3 extends over 15 amino acids. The V segment lost 6 bases and the J segment 1 base; nucleotides outside the gene matches: 7. Germline V gives CDR1 WSHSY, CDR2 SAAADI. PCR employed 60 Vbeta and 13 Jbeta primers. Sequenced by immunoSEQ multiplex PCR; TCRdb stores in-frame clones only, minus some. The sample holds around 74,000 clones, around three quarters seen once. This chain uses TRBV10-2 with TRBJ2-3; 7 nucleotides agree with TRBD1. The receptor was isolated from a man in his thirties or forties in good health and CMV-seronegative. The sample was PBMCs. The CDR3 sequence is CASRGDSSRTDTQYF. The CDR3 nucleotides are TGCGCCAGCAGGGGGGACAGCTCACGCACAGATACGCAGTATTTT.